This T cell receptor beta chain was sequenced in a study of blood T cell repertoires in COVID-19. TCRdb keeps only in-frame clones here, not all; method: immunoSEQ multiplex PCR. The table lists around 140,000 clones, 88% of them singletons. V lost 7 bases and J lost 0, with 10 bases in between. The CDR3 totals 14 residues. CDR1 and CDR2 (germline): WSHSY, SAAADI. The sequence was collected from a woman in her forties or fifties with acute or convalescent COVID-19. The sample consisted of peripheral blood. The chain uses TRBV10-2 and TRBJ1-3; D gene uncertain. The CDR3 region has the DNA TGCGCCAGCAATCCGGGGTTCTCTGGAAACACCATATATTTT. It translates to CASNPGFSGNTIYF.